Shown below are 7 T cell receptor beta chains from a single sample sequenced in a study of identical twins. MiXCR was run by TCRdb on the 5' RACE reads, yielding one entry per CDR3 protein. The table shows about 530,000 distinct CDR3 sequences, with around 15% occurring only once. This same sample was also part of a study on yellow fever vaccine responses in identical twins.

The sequencing sample was made of CD4+ T cells sorted from blood. Receptors were obtained from a woman aged 18-29 years in good health.

This clonotype has more than one count but fewer than ten. The chain links TRBV24-1 to TRBJ2-3; TRBD1 aligns across 12 bases. V gave up 5 bases and J gave up 6 bases; unmatched junction bases: 8. The CDR3 loop spans 16 amino acids. In germline, CDR1 is KGHDR, CDR2 SFDVKD. CDR3 DNA sequence: TGTGCCACCAGTGCCCCCGGGACAGGGGGCTTTGATACGCAGTATTTT. Amino acid sequence: CATSAPGTGGFDTQYF.

This clonotype appeared a few times. The chain is built from TRBV12-3 or TRBV12-4 and TRBJ2-1, with a possible D match to TRBD1 (5 bases). The V and J ends lost 6 bases and 4 bases respectively, with 16 bases between them. The CDR3 totals 15 residues. CDR3 amino acids: CASSLTLTVYNEQFF. CDR3 bases: TGTGCCAGCAGCTTAACCCTGACAGTTTACAATGAGCAGTTCTTC.

This clonotype was recorded at least ten times. The V call is TRBV5-1, the J call TRBJ1-2; 7 nucleotides line up with TRBD1. The CDR3 contains 16 residues. Germline CDR1 SGHRS, CDR2 YFSETQ. With V trimmed by 0 bases and J by 5 bases, 10 bases remained unmatched. Written as DNA, the CDR3 is TGCGCCAGCAGCTTGGATAACTCCGGGACAGCGTATGGCTACACCTTC. The encoded protein is CASSLDNSGTAYGYTF.

The chain links TRBV24-1 to TRBJ2-3, with TRBD2 as a possible D gene (5 bases). V was trimmed by 3 bases and J by 5 bases, leaving 17 bases between them. The CDR3 is made up of 16 amino acids. Germline V CDR1 and CDR2: KGHDR, SFDVKD. CDR3 nucleotides: TGTGCCACCAGTGATCAGACTAACCAGATTGAAGATACGCAGTATTTT. This codes for CATSDQTNQIEDTQYF.

This clonotype occurred many times. This sequence joins TRBV7-9 and TRBJ2-2, with D possibly being TRBD2 (6 bases). CDR1 SEHNR and CDR2 FQNEAQ come from the germline V gene (reference sequence). The CDR3 runs to 14 residues. V shed 7 bases and J shed 6 bases, with 15 bases lying between them. Here the CDR3 reads CASTPGSGPGELFF. DNA of the CDR3: TGTGCCAGCACCCCGGGTAGCGGACCCGGGGAGCTGTTTTTT.

This clonotype was seen a few times. The gene calls are TRBV7-2 and TRBJ2-3, with D uncertain. The CDR3 consists of 14 residues. The germline gives CDR1 SGHTA, CDR2 FQGNSA. Trimming cost V 2 bases and J 4 bases, with 10 bases left between them. CDR3 in DNA: TGTGCCAGCAGCTTAACTGCCTTGGCAGATACGCAGTATTTT. It specifies CASSLTALADTQYF.

This clonotype was observed a few times. V gene TRBV10-2 combines with J gene TRBJ2-7; 7 bases are a match to TRBD1. Looked up from germline, CDR1 is WSHSY and CDR2 is SAAADI. V shed 7 bases and J 1 base; nucleotides not matched to a gene: 10. This CDR3 region has 15 residues. The CDR3 bases are TGCGCCAGCATCGGGACAGAAATATTATCCTACGAGCAGTACTTC. It is translated as CASIGTEILSYEQYF.